These 5 T cell receptor beta chains were all obtained from the same sample, sequenced in a study of T-cell memory formation after mild COVID-19. TCRdb re-derived calls from the 5' RACE reads in MiXCR, one entry per CDR3 protein. The profile shows about 410,000 distinct CDR3 sequences, roughly 18% of them singletons. Sequencing was done on a sample of PBMCs or a T cell subset sorted from them (not recorded which). The receptors come from a man between 18 and 35 years old who had mild COVID-19 (a few samples of this study predate the infection). Cell type and time point are not known.

This clonotype occurred many times. The rearrangement links TRBV16 to TRBJ1-1; D is undetermined. The germline V gene encodes CDR1 KGHSY and CDR2 FQNENV. The length of the CDR3 is 13 residues. Trimming removed 2 bases from V and 11 bases from J, with 15 bases in between. CDR3: CASSQASGLGAFF. The CDR3, as DNA: TGTGCCAGCAGCCAAGCTTCGGGGTTAGGGGCTTTCTTT.

The V gene is TRBV12-5, the J gene TRBJ1-1; D possibly corresponds to TRBD1 (6 bases). The CDR3 sequence is 15 residues long. Between the trimmed V and J ends, which lost 5 bases and 0 bases, there was a span of 13 bases. CDR1 and CDR2 from the germline V gene are LGHNT and FRNRAP. CDR3 nucleotides: TGTGCTAGTGGTACCTCGGGACACCTGAACACTGAAGCTTTCTTT. It is translated as CASGTSGHLNTEAFF.

The V and J genes are TRBV4-3 and TRBJ2-5; maybe TRBD2 (6 bases). V was clipped by 4 bases and J by 2 bases, with 14 bases between them. CDR1 and CDR2 from the germline V gene are LGHNA and YSLEER. The CDR3 extends over 15 amino acids. CDR3 sequence (DNA): TGCGCCAGCAGCCCCTCCCCGAGCGGGCAAGAGACCCAGTACTTC. It yields the protein CASSPSPSGQETQYF.

This sequence joins TRBV20-1 and TRBJ2-3; TRBD1 matches 10 bases. This CDR3 has 13 amino acids. Unmatched junction bases numbered 5, after V lost 6 bases and J lost 5 bases. Germline CDR1 DFQATT, CDR2 SNEGSKA (reference sequence). CDR3 region: CSADRGPQDTQYF. The CDR3 DNA follows: TGCAGTGCCGACAGGGGGCCCCAAGATACGCAGTATTTT.

This chain links TRBV5-5 with TRBJ1-5, with D maybe TRBD1 (5 bases). The V gene's germline CDR1 is SGHKS and CDR2 YYEKEE (reference sequence). The CDR3 is 15 residues long. V lost 3 bases and J lost 3, with 13 bases in between. The CDR3, as DNA: TGTGCCAGCAGCTCTACGGGGGGGTTCAATCAGCCCCAGCATTTT. Its protein product is CASSSTGGFNQPQHF.